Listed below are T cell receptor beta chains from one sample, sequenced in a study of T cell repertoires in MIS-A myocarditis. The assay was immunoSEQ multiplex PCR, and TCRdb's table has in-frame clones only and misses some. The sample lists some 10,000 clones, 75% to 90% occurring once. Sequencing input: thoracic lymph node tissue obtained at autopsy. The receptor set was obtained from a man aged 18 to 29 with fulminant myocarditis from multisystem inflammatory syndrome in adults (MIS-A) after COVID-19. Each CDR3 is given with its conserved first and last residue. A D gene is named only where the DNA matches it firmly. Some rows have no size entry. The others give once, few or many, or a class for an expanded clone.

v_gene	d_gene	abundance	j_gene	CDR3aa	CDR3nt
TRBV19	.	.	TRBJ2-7	CASAAVSSYEQYF	TGTGCCAGCGCGGCGGTGAGCTCCTACGAGCAGTACTTC
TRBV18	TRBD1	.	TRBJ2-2	CASSPNPGQFTGELFF	TGTGCCAGCTCACCAAATCCGGGACAGTTCACCGGGGAGCTGTTTTTT
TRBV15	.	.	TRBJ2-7	CATSAGSYEQYF	TGTGCCACCAGCGCCGGGTCCTACGAGCAGTACTTC
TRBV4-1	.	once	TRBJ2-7	CASSQVMTGVYEQYF	TGCGCCAGCAGCCAAGTGATGACGGGGGTATACGAGCAGTACTTC
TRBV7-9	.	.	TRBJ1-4	CASSSTGEKLFF	TGTGCCAGCAGCTCTACCGGTGAAAAACTGTTTTTT
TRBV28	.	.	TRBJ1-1	CASSGPTSRGEAFF	TGTGCCAGCAGTGGTCCAACCTCGCGTGGAGAAGCTTTCTTT
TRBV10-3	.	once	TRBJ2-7	CATCRQLSYEQYF	TGTGCCACCTGCAGACAGCTCTCCTACGAGCAGTACTTC
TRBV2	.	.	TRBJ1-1	CASSEARGTEAFF	TGTGCCAGCAGTGAAGCACGGGGCACTGAAGCTTTCTTT
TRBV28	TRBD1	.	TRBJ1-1	CASSLTGGPNTEAFF	TGTGCCAGCAGTTTAACAGGGGGTCCCAACACTGAAGCTTTCTTT
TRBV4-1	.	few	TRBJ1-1	CASSPRARDGMNTEAFF	TGCGCCAGCAGCCCCAGGGCCAGGGATGGGATGAACACTGAAGCTTTCTTT
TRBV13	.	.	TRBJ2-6	CASSLRGTGANVLTF	TGTGCCAGCAGCTTACGGGGGACTGGGGCCAACGTCCTGACTTTC
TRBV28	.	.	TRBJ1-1	CASSNGERNTEAFF	TGTGCCAGTTCCAATGGGGAGAGGAACACTGAAGCTTTCTTT
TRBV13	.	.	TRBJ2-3	CASSHRVARPDTQYF	TGTGCCAGCAGCCACAGGGTCGCGAGGCCAGATACGCAGTATTTT
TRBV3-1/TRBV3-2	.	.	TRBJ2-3	CASSQMINGGLSTDTQYF	TGTGCCAGCAGCCAAATGATTAACGGGGGGCTAAGCACAGATACGCAGTATTTT
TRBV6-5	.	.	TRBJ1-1	CATWSGMGTEAFF	TGTGCCACCTGGAGTGGGATGGGCACTGAAGCTTTCTTT
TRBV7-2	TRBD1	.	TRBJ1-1	CASSVYRGEAFF	TGTGCCAGCTCCGTATACAGGGGTGAAGCTTTCTTT
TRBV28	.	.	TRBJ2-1	CASSLNEQFF	TGTGCCAGCAGTTTAAATGAGCAGTTCTTC
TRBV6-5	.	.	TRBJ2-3	CASKRVNTDTQYF	TGTGCCAGTAAGCGGGTTAACACAGATACGCAGTATTTT
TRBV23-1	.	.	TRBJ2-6	CASSQSRGKGPTNVLTF	TGCGCCAGCAGTCAATCGAGAGGAAAGGGACCGACCAACGTCCTGACTTTC
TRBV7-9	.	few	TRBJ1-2	CASSLAAGEGYTF	TGTGCCAGCAGCTTAGCGGCAGGGGAGGGCTACACCTTC
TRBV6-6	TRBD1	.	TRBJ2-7	CASSYWGQGLGYEQYF	TGTGCCAGCAGTTACTGGGGACAGGGGCTAGGCTACGAGCAGTACTTC
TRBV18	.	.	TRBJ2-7	CASSPQQLRDRISYEQYF	TGTGCCAGCTCACCACAACAACTACGGGACCGAATCTCCTACGAGCAGTACTTC
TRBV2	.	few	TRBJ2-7	CAIGVSSYEQYF	TGTGCCATAGGGGTGAGCTCCTACGAGCAGTACTTC
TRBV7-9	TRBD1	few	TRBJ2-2	CASSLGGRGRWNTGELFF	TGTGCCAGCAGCTTAGGAGGCAGGGGGCGTTGGAACACCGGGGAGCTGTTTTTT
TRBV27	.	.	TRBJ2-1	CASVSRGAFLCEQFF	TGTGCCAGCGTTTCCCGGGGGGCTTTTTTGTGTGAGCAGTTCTTC
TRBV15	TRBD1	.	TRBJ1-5	CATSRDGTGVNQPQHF	TGTGCCACCAGCAGAGATGGGACAGGGGTCAATCAGCCCCAGCATTTT
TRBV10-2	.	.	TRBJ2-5	CASTHRAGETQYF	TGCGCCAGCACCCATAGAGCGGGAGAGACCCAGTACTTC
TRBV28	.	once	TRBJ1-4	CASSLDRSATNEKLFF	TGTGCCAGCAGTTTGGACAGATCAGCAACTAATGAAAAACTGTTTTTT
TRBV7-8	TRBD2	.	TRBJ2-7	CASSPDASGSYEQYF	TGTGCCAGCAGCCCCGACGCTAGCGGGAGTTACGAGCAGTACTTC
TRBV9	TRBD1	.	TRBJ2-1	CASSVAGTGYHEQFF	TGTGCCAGCAGCGTGGCCGGGACAGGGTACCATGAGCAGTTCTTC
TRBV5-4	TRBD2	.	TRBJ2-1	CASSRTFSGGADNEQFF	TGTGCCAGCAGCCGTACCTTTAGCGGGGGGGCCGACAATGAGCAGTTCTTC
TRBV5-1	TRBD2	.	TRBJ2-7	CASSVGNSGLDYEQYF	TGCGCCAGTAGCGTGGGAAACTCGGGACTAGACTACGAGCAGTACTTC
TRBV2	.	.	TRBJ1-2	CASSGGPGVLLGYTF	TGTGCCAGCAGTGGAGGGCCAGGGGTGCTCCTTGGCTACACCTTC
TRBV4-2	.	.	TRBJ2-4	CASSHLGLPYGNIQYF	TGTGCCAGCAGCCACCTGGGACTTCCCTACGGGAACATTCAGTACTTC
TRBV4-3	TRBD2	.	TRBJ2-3	CASSQWPRGVEDTQYF	TGCGCCAGCAGCCAGTGGCCCCGGGGGGTAGAAGATACGCAGTATTTT
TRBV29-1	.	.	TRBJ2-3	CSVKRTSTDTQYF	TGCAGCGTTAAGAGGACTAGCACAGATACGCAGTATTTT
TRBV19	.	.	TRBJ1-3	CASSMGGDGNTIYF	TGTGCCAGTAGTATGGGCGGGGATGGAAACACCATATATTTT
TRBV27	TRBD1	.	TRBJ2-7	CASSFQGQGASYEQYF	TGTGCCAGCAGTTTCCAGGGACAGGGGGCGTCCTACGAGCAGTACTTC
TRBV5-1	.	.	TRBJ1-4	CASSEDSGREKLFF	TGCGCCAGCAGCGAAGACAGTGGGCGGGAAAAACTGTTTTTT
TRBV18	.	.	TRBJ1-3	CASSREGSGQGGLRNTIYF	TGTGCCAGCTCACGGGAAGGTTCGGGACAAGGCGGTTTGAGGAACACCATATATTTT
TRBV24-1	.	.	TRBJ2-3	CATGSTDTQYF	TGTGCCACGGGTAGCACAGATACGCAGTATTTT
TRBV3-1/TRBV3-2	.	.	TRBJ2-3	CASSPLRGSTDTQYF	TGTGCCAGCAGCCCCTTAAGGGGGAGCACAGATACGCAGTATTTT
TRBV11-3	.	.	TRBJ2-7	CASSFGQEGYEQYF	TGTGCCAGCAGCTTCGGCCAGGAGGGCTACGAGCAGTACTTC
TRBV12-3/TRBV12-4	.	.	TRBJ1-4	CASSLNRVGKLFF	TGTGCCAGCAGCCTGAACAGGGTGGGGAAACTGTTTTTT
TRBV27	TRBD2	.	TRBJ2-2	CASSLGTRRNTGELFF	TGTGCCAGCAGTTTAGGGACTAGACGAAACACCGGGGAGCTGTTTTTT
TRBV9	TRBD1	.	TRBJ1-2	CASSTTGGETNFGYTF	TGTGCCAGCAGCACGACAGGGGGGGAAACTAACTTTGGCTACACCTTC
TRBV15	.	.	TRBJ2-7	CATSRVKGLTSYEQYF	TGTGCCACCAGCAGAGTTAAAGGGCTTACCTCCTACGAGCAGTACTTC
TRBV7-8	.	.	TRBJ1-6	CASSLQGRNSPLHF	TGTGCCAGCAGCTTACAGGGGAGGAATTCACCCCTCCACTTT
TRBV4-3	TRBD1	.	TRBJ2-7	CASSQEAGQGYEQYF	TGCGCCAGCAGCCAAGAGGCAGGACAGGGCTACGAGCAGTACTTC
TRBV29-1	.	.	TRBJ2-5	CSVTGTALTQYF	TGCAGCGTCACCGGGACGGCCCTGACCCAGTACTTC